Listed here are 26 T cell receptor beta chains from one sample, sequenced in a study of T-cell memory formation after mild COVID-19. TCRdb reprocessed the 5' RACE reads with MiXCR, giving one entry per CDR3 protein. Among about 140,000 distinct CDR3 sequences, approximately 6% were seen once, and the ten largest hold about 1.9%. Sequencing used PBMCs or a T cell subset sorted from them (not recorded which). All receptors derive from an adult woman who had mild COVID-19 (a few samples of this study predate the infection). Cell type and time point are not known.

This clonotype was seen repeatedly, ten times or more. The CDR3 here is CASSPPKRGYNEQFF. CDR3 nucleotide sequence: TGTGCCAGCAGCCCCCCCAAACGCGGTTACAATGAGCAGTTCTTC. The chain is built from TRBV12-3 or TRBV12-4 and TRBJ2-1, with D unresolved. CDR3 size: 15 residues. Trimming left V 6 bases short and J 4 bases short, with 16 bases between.

This clonotype was recorded at least ten times. The chain is built from TRBV19 and TRBJ2-3; possibly TRBD2 for D (5 bases). Germline V CDR1 and CDR2: LNHDA, SQIVND (reference sequence). Trimming cost V 10 bases and J 2 bases, with 13 bases left between them. This CDR3 contains 13 residues. The CDR3 DNA reads as TGTGCCACCCCCGGACTGAACACAGATACGCAGTATTTT. Translation gives CATPGLNTDTQYF.

This clonotype has a handful of counts. Here the CDR3 DNA reads TGTGCCAGCAGCCCCTTCGGACAGGGGGAGACCCAGTACTTC. It encodes CASSPFGQGETQYF. The chain employs TRBV11-3 and TRBJ2-5; 9 bases line up with TRBD1. With V trimmed by 5 bases and J by 5 bases, 6 bases remained unmatched. Germline CDR1 SGHNT, CDR2 YENEEA. This CDR3 comprises 14 residues.

This clonotype was counted ten times or more. The rearrangement uses TRBV4-1 and TRBJ1-5; TRBD1 agrees at 11 bases. J lost 4 bases, V lost 3 bases, and 8 bases had no gene match. The CDR3 sequence is 17 residues long. CDR1 MGHRA and CDR2 YSYEKL come from the germline V gene. The CDR3 region has the DNA TGCGCCAGCAGCCAGGCAGCCGGGACAGGGGGGAATCAGCCCCAGCATTTT. This codes for CASSQAAGTGGNQPQHF.

This clonotype was detected many times. J is TRBJ2-7 and V is TRBV6-6, with 8 positions matching TRBD1. This CDR3 region has 15 residues. V trimming: 2 bases; J trimming: 2 bases; junction bases outside the gene matches: 5. In germline, CDR1 is MNHNY, CDR2 SVGAGI (reference sequence). The CDR3 here is CASSYGQGGTYEQYF. In DNA form, the CDR3 reads TGTGCCAGCAGTTACGGACAGGGAGGAACCTACGAGCAGTACTTC.

This clonotype was found many times. This rearrangement joins TRBV7-9 to TRBJ2-1; tentative D call: TRBD2 (6 bases). This CDR3 comprises 14 residues. Trimming stripped 11 bases from V and 6 bases from J, with 20 bases between. CDR1 is SEHNR, CDR2 FQNEAQ, per germline (reference sequence). CDR3 residues: CADQISRRGNEQFF. CDR3 bases: TGTGCCGATCAAATTTCCCGGCGGGGCAATGAGCAGTTCTTC.

This clonotype was recorded a few times. The CDR3 spells CATRPEGGSSYGYTF. The DNA for the CDR3 is TGTGCCACCAGGCCGGAGGGCGGGTCGAGCTATGGCTACACCTTC. The chain combines TRBV15 with TRBJ1-2; D not resolved. The CDR3 extends over 15 amino acids. The germline V and J ends were trimmed by 6 bases and 4 bases, with 18 bases remaining between them. The germline V gene encodes CDR1 LNHNV and CDR2 YYDKDF (reference sequence).

This clonotype has ten or more counts. The DNA of the CDR3 is TGCAGTGCTAGTCAGGGGGGATCCAATCAGCCCCAGCATTTT. This sequence encodes CSASQGGSNQPQHF. The chain has TRBV20-1 and TRBJ1-5, with 7 positions matching TRBD1. Germline CDR1 is DFQATT and CDR2 is SNEGSKA (reference sequence). V dropped 3 bases and J dropped 3; count of bases not matched to a gene: 5. The CDR3 sequence is 14 residues long.

Ten or more counts support this clonotype. The chain couples TRBV12-3 or TRBV12-4 to TRBJ1-1; D is unresolved. The CDR3 contains 12 residues. V lost 3 bases and J 6 bases, leaving 8 bases between the germline ends. For the CDR3, the DNA is TGTGCCAGCAGTTTTTTTAGGGCTGAAGCTTTCTTT. Its protein product is CASSFFRAEAFF.

A few counts support this clonotype. The gene calls are TRBV12-3 or TRBV12-4 and TRBJ2-1, with TRBD1 matching 8 bases. The CDR3 is made up of 15 amino acids. The V and J ends lost 5 bases and 9 bases, in that order; junction bases with no gene match: 12. The CDR3 coding sequence is TGTGCCAGCAGTCCGCGGACAGGGACGAATGGTGAGCAGTTCTTC. Its protein is CASSPRTGTNGEQFF.

This clonotype was seen a few times. Written as DNA, the CDR3 is TGTGCCGCTTCTTCGACGGCCTTTGAGGGCTACACCTTC. Translation gives CAASSTAFEGYTF. The rearrangement uses TRBV19 and TRBJ1-2; no definite D call. This CDR3 comprises 13 residues. Between the trimmed V and J ends, which lost 11 bases and 8 bases, there was a span of 21 bases. CDR1 is LNHDA and CDR2 is SQIVND in the germline V gene (reference sequence).

This sequence joins TRBV20-1 and TRBJ2-2, with TRBD1 identical over 10 bases. Germline loops: CDR1 DFQATT, CDR2 SNEGSKA (reference sequence). The CDR3 is 14 residues long. The CDR3 sequence: CSTTGGKHTGELFF. The DNA for the CDR3 is TGCAGCACGACAGGGGGCAAGCACACCGGGGAGCTGTTTTTT.

This clonotype was observed many times. The CDR3 DNA sequence: TGTGCCTGGAGTTTGACAGAACCACTCTTCAGCTACACCTTC. As protein: CAWSLTEPLFSYTF. This chain uses TRBV30 with TRBJ1-2; possible D gene TRBD1, 5 bases. Germline lookup yields CDR1 GTSNPN and CDR2 SVGIG (reference sequence). V was trimmed by 2 bases and J by 9 bases, leaving 19 bases between them. The CDR3 loop spans 14 amino acids.

The chain has TRBV12-3 or TRBV12-4 and TRBJ2-3; 7 bases are a match to TRBD2. This CDR3 has 14 residues. Trimming removed 7 bases from V and 0 bases from J; junction bases left unmatched: 4. Written as DNA, the CDR3 is TGTGCCAGCACGTTTAGCGGGAGCACAGATACGCAGTATTTT. Protein sequence: CASTFSGSTDTQYF.

Turning to this clonotype: A read error may be the cause here, since a much bigger clone is one base away. This chain uses TRBV6-5 with TRBJ1-1; possibly TRBD1 for D (5 bases). CDR3 length: 12 residues. V shed 6 bases and J shed 8 bases, with 13 bases lying between them. The germline V gene has CDR1 MNHEY and CDR2 SVGAGI. CDR3 bases: TGTGCCAGCAGGACATCCGGGGGGGAAGCTTTCTTT. It encodes CASRTSGGEAFF.

The genes are TRBV24-1 and TRBJ2-7; unclear D gene. Germline assignment: CDR1 KGHDR and CDR2 SFDVKD. The V and J ends lost 3 bases and 5 bases respectively, with 7 bases between them. This CDR3 region has 12 residues. The CDR3 loop is CATSDDGDEQYF. For the CDR3, the DNA is TGTGCCACCAGTGATGACGGAGACGAGCAGTACTTC.

This clonotype was detected many times. J is TRBJ2-5 and V is TRBV3-1; D uncertain. The CDR3 covers 16 residues. Trimming left V 1 base short and J 2 bases short, with 14 bases between. From germline, CDR1 is LGHDT and CDR2 YNNKEL (reference sequence). CDR3 residues: CASSQGMALRQETQYF. As DNA, the CDR3 is TGTGCCAGCAGCCAAGGGATGGCGCTCCGACAAGAGACCCAGTACTTC.

V is TRBV5-1 and J is TRBJ1-2; the D gene is possibly TRBD1 (5 bases). Germline assignment: CDR1 SGHRS and CDR2 YFSETQ. The CDR3 runs to 15 residues. V lost 6 bases and J lost 2, with 17 bases in between. The CDR3, as DNA: TGCGCCAGCACCGCGTACCGACAGAGCAACTATGGCTACACCTTC. This translates into CASTAYRQSNYGYTF. The variable domain in full, with the rest retrieved from reference TRBV5-1 and TRBJ1-2, is KAGVTQTPRYLIKTRGQQVTLSCSPISGHRSVSWYQQTPGQGLQFLFEYFSETQRNKGNFPGRFSGRQFSNSRSEMNVSTLELGDSALYLCASTAYRQSNYGYTFGSGTRLTVV.

In its sample, this clonotype was seen a few times. V gene TRBV7-9 combines with J gene TRBJ2-3; TRBD2 matches at 14 bases. Germline V gene data show CDR1 as SEHNR and CDR2 as FQNEAQ (reference sequence). This CDR3 has 16 amino acids. V dropped 3 bases and J dropped 5; count of bases not matched to a gene: 4. As DNA, the CDR3 is TGTGCCAGCAGCTTGGGACTAGCGGGAGTCCTAGATACGCAGTATTTT. Translation: CASSLGLAGVLDTQYF.

This clonotype was seen only a few times. This chain connects TRBV20-1 to TRBJ1-5, with no clear D. CDR3 length: 12 residues. The V end lost 1 base, the J end lost 3 bases, and 4 bases lay between the germline ends. The germline V gene encodes CDR1 DFQATT and CDR2 SNEGSKA (reference sequence). In nucleotides, the CDR3 is TGCAGTGCTAGAGCCCCCAATCAGCCCCAGCATTTT. Its translation is CSARAPNQPQHF.

This clonotype occurred many times. The DNA of the CDR3 is TGTGCCAGCAGTGCAAGGGAGGGTCAGCCCCAGCATTTT. This gives the protein CASSAREGQPQHF. V and J are TRBV12-3 or TRBV12-4 and TRBJ1-5; D gene unclear. Trimming stripped 5 bases from V and 6 bases from J, with 11 bases between. The CDR3 has 13 residues.

This clonotype was counted between two and nine times. The chain carries TRBV19 and TRBJ2-5, with a tentative D call TRBD2 (6 bases). The CDR3 totals 14 residues. V was clipped by 10 bases and J by 1 base, with 16 bases between them. The germline gives CDR1 LNHDA, CDR2 SQIVND (reference sequence). The CDR3 DNA reads TGTGCCACCCGGCGTAGCGGTTTCCAAGAGACCCAGTACTTC. It is translated as CATRRSGFQETQYF.

This clonotype was found many times. The chain combines TRBV7-9 with TRBJ2-5; perhaps TRBD2 as D (6 bases). Trimming took 2 bases from V and 5 from J, leaving 9 bases between them. Germline V gene data show CDR1 as SEHNR and CDR2 as FQNEAQ (reference sequence). The CDR3 totals 13 residues. Here the CDR3 DNA reads TGTGCCAGCAGCTTATTAAGCGGGGAGACCCAGTACTTC. Residues: CASSLLSGETQYF. Filled out from reference TRBV7-9 and TRBJ2-5, the complete variable domain reads DTGVSQNPRHKITKRGQNVTFRCDPISEHNRLYWYRQTLGQGPEFLTYFQNEAQLEKSRLLSDRFSAERPKGSFSTLEIQRTEQGDSAMYLCASSLLSGETQYFGPGTRLLVL.

The chain has TRBV29-1 and TRBJ2-3; D may be TRBD2 (6 bases). V was clipped by 7 bases and J by 2 bases, with 16 bases between them. CDR1 SQVTM and CDR2 ANQGSEA come from the germline V gene. This CDR3 contains 14 residues. In DNA form, the CDR3 reads TGCAGCGCTTCTCCGGGACTCCACACAGATACGCAGTATTTT. Its protein is CSASPGLHTDTQYF.

This clonotype was recorded a few times. The rearrangement uses TRBV4-1 and TRBJ1-1; D uncertain. CDR1 is MGHRA, CDR2 YSYEKL, per germline. V was shortened by 0 bases and J by 0 bases, with 8 bases between the two germline ends. The CDR3 sequence is 15 residues long. CDR3 residues: CASSQEGWVNTEAFF. CDR3 in DNA: TGCGCCAGCAGCCAAGAGGGGTGGGTGAACACTGAAGCTTTCTTT.

In this sample, this clonotype turned up many times. Here the CDR3 reads CASSSNLQGNYGYTF. The CDR3 DNA reads TGTGCCAGCAGCTCTAATCTACAGGGAAACTATGGCTACACCTTC. This chain connects TRBV5-6 to TRBJ1-2; D might be TRBD1 (6 bases). Per germline, CDR1 SGHDT and CDR2 YYEEEE. Trimming pared 3 bases from V and 2 bases from J, leaving 14 bases between. This CDR3 has 15 residues.